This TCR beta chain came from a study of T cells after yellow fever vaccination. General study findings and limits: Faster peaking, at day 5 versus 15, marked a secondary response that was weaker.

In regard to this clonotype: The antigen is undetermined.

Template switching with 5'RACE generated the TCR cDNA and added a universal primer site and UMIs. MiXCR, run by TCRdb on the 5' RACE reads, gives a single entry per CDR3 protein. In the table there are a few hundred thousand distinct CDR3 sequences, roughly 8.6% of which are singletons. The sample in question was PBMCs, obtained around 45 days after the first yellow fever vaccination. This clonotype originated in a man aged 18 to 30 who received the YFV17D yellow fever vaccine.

This CDR3 reads CASSPNQGGANVLTF. In DNA form, the CDR3 reads TGTGCCAGCAGCCCAAACCAAGGCGGGGCCAACGTCCTGACTTTC. V and J are TRBV12-3 or TRBV12-4 and TRBJ2-6, with D uncertain. This CDR3 comprises 15 residues. V gave up 6 bases and J gave up 4 bases, with 13 bases separating them.